The 18 T cell receptor beta chains below all came from one sample that was sequenced in a study of shared clonotypes between healthy human individuals. Repertoires were generated with immunoSEQ multiplex PCR, while TCRdb's copy carries only in-frame clones and drops some. In the table there are 2,500,000 or so clones, 80% to 95% of which are singletons. Sequenced sample: naive CD4+ T cells from PBMCs. Noted subset: CD45RA+ positively selected. Receptors were obtained from a man aged 18 to 29 in good health. Some clones in this sample may be carry-over from other donors' samples.

This chain connects TRBV10-3 to TRBJ2-3, with 8 bases fitting TRBD2. Unmatched junction bases numbered 6, after V lost 6 bases and J lost 4 bases. The CDR3 sequence is 14 residues long. Germline V gene lookup returns CDR1 ENHRY and CDR2 SYGVKD. CDR3 in amino acids: CAIRSGSNADTQYF. DNA for the CDR3: TGTGCCATCAGAAGCGGGAGCAATGCAGATACGCAGTATTTT.

This rearrangement joins TRBV2 to TRBJ2-3; D is uncertain. V gave up 3 bases and J gave up 4 bases, with 14 bases separating them. The CDR3 totals 15 residues. CDR1 and CDR2 (germline): SNHLY, FYNNEI. The CDR3 DNA sequence: TGTGCCAGCAGTGACAGATCCACGGCCCCAGATACGCAGTATTTT. It encodes CASSDRSTAPDTQYF.

This chain links TRBV28 with TRBJ1-6; D gene ambiguous. CDR1 is MDHEN, CDR2 SYDVKM, per germline. The CDR3 is 14 amino acids. V gave up 6 bases and J gave up 14 bases, with 20 bases separating them. The CDR3 spells CASSPPARTRTLHF. In DNA, the CDR3 is TGTGCCAGCAGCCCGCCGGCACGGACCAGAACCCTCCACTTT.

V usage is TRBV28 and J usage is TRBJ2-3; 8 bases are shared with TRBD1. Trimming cost V 6 bases and J 0 bases; bases outside gene matches: 2. CDR1 and CDR2 from the germline V gene are MDHEN and SYDVKM. CDR3 length: 14 amino acids. The CDR3 DNA reads as TGTGCCAGCAGGCGGGACAGGAGCACAGATACGCAGTATTTT. Translating gives CASRRDRSTDTQYF. Complete variable domain (other parts from reference TRBV28 and TRBJ2-3): DVKVTQSSRYLVKRTGEKVFLECVQDMDHENMFWYRQDPGLGLRLIYFSYDVKMKEKGDIPEGYSVSREKKERFSLILESASTNQTSMYLCASRRDRSTDTQYFGPGTRLTVL.

On this clone: One junction end disagrees with the germline gene, perhaps due to a read error. CDR3: CASSLFVGSAHF. CDR3 coding DNA: TGTGCCAGCAGCTTGTTTGTGGGATCGGCGCACTTC. The chain uses TRBV5-4 and TRBJ2-5; no clear D gene. The CDR3 spans 12 residues. Germline-derived CDR1 and CDR2 are SGHNT and YYREEE (reference sequence).

The chain links TRBV4-1 to TRBJ2-5; D gene ambiguous. V lost 0 bases and J 5 bases, leaving 7 bases between the germline ends. The germline V gene has CDR1 MGHRA and CDR2 YSYEKL. The CDR3 runs to 13 residues. CDR3 region: CASSQDYWETQYF. The CDR3 DNA sequence: TGCGCCAGCAGCCAAGATTATTGGGAGACCCAGTACTTC.

CDR3 protein: CASSLAGQLGSYEQYF. CDR3 sequence (DNA): TGTGCCAGCAGTTTAGCGGGGCAGTTGGGCTCCTACGAGCAGTACTTC. The chain recombines TRBV27 with TRBJ2-7; possibly TRBD2 for D (6 bases). The ends were cut back, 2 bases at V and 0 bases at J, with 14 bases in the middle. The CDR3 length is 16 residues. CDR1 is MNHEY and CDR2 is SMNVEV in the germline V gene (reference sequence).

Comments on this clone: The identical CDR3 is also encoded by other nucleotide sequences in the sample. The gene calls are TRBV9 and TRBJ1-5, with D possibly matching TRBD1 (5 bases). CDR3 length: 13 amino acids. Trimming left V 0 bases short and J 7 bases short, with 8 bases between. Germline loops: CDR1 SGDLS, CDR2 YYNGEE. The CDR3: CASSVATGQPQHF. The CDR3 DNA is TGTGCCAGCAGCGTAGCTACAGGACAGCCCCAGCATTTT.

A single count supports this clone. The genes are TRBV7-9 and TRBJ1-6, with D unresolved. Germline values: CDR1 SEHNR, CDR2 FQNEAQ (reference sequence). Trimming left V 5 bases short and J 7 bases short, with 15 bases between. The CDR3 is 15 residues long. The CDR3 protein is CASSPRAGLNSPLHF. Here the CDR3 DNA reads TGTGCCAGCAGCCCTCGTGCGGGTCTGAATTCACCCCTCCACTTT. Full variable domain (rest looked up from reference TRBV7-9 and TRBJ1-6): DTGVSQNPRHKITKRGQNVTFRCDPISEHNRLYWYRQTLGQGPEFLTYFQNEAQLEKSRLLSDRFSAERPKGSFSTLEIQRTEQGDSAMYLCASSPRAGLNSPLHFGNGTRLTVT.

The chain carries TRBV2 and TRBJ2-5; D is perhaps TRBD1 (6 bases). Germline lookup yields CDR1 SNHLY and CDR2 FYNNEI. CDR3 length: 15 amino acids. V was clipped by 3 bases and J by 5 bases, with 16 bases between them. Written as DNA, the CDR3 is TGTGCCAGCAGTGACGCCGGGCCGAGGGGGGAGACCCAGTACTTC. Translation gives CASSDAGPRGETQYF. The full variable domain, its missing parts supplied by reference TRBV2 and TRBJ2-5, is EPEVTQTPSHQVTQMGQEVILRCVPISNHLYFYWYRQILGQKVEFLVSFYNNEISEKSEIFDDQFSVERPDGSNFTLKIRSTKLEDSAMYFCASSDAGPRGETQYFGPGTRLLVL.

Concerning this clone: At one of its ends the junction is not consistent with the germline gene, which may arise from a read error. The chain links TRBV28 to TRBJ1-2; 8 nucleotides line up with TRBD1. The germline CDR1 and CDR2 sequences are MDHEN and SYDVKM. The CDR3 extends over 15 amino acids. CDR3 amino acids: CASSGDRKSGPGYIF. As DNA, the CDR3 is TGTGCCAGCAGCGGGGACAGGAAAAGCGGCCCTGGCTACATCTTC.

The chain combines TRBV19 with TRBJ2-3; 7 bases align to TRBD2. The V segment lost 5 bases and the J segment 2 bases; nucleotides outside the gene matches: 4. Germline CDR1 and CDR2: LNHDA and SQIVND (reference sequence). There are 14 residues in the CDR3. The CDR3 reads CASSEAGYTDTQYF. CDR3 DNA sequence: TGTGCCAGTAGTGAAGCGGGATACACAGATACGCAGTATTTT. The complete variable domain, with remaining parts taken from reference TRBV19 and TRBJ2-3, reads DGGITQSPKYLFRKEGQNVTLSCEQNLNHDAMYWYRQDPGQGLRLIYYSQIVNDFQKGDIAEGYSVSREKKESFPLTVTSAQKNPTAFYLCASSEAGYTDTQYFGPGTRLTVL.

The chain combines TRBV6-5 with TRBJ2-5; D possibly matches TRBD1 or TRBD2 (5 bases each). Trimming left V 0 bases short and J 6 bases short, with 14 bases between. Germline V gene data show CDR1 as MNHEY and CDR2 as SVGAGI. The CDR3 spans 15 residues. In nucleotides, the CDR3 is TGTGCCAGCAGTTACTCGACCGGGACGGGAAAGACCCAGTACTTC. Protein sequence: CASSYSTGTGKTQYF.

The CDR3: CASSSTGVLFNEQFF. The DNA for the CDR3 is TGTGCCAGCAGCTCCACAGGAGTCCTATTCAATGAGCAGTTCTTC. The V call is TRBV7-3, the J call TRBJ2-1, with TRBD1 as a possible D gene (5 bases). Germline CDR1 is SGHTA and CDR2 is FQGTGA. V lost 4 bases and J 6 bases, leaving 16 bases between the germline ends. The CDR3 is 15 residues long. Based on the CDR3 plus reference TRBV7-3 and TRBJ2-1, the full variable domain is GAGVSQTPSNKVTEKGKYVELRCDPISGHTALYWYRQSLGQGPEFLIYFQGTGAADDSGLPNDRFFAVRPEGSVSTLKIQRTERGDSAVYLCASSSTGVLFNEQFFGPGTRLTVL.

The chain employs TRBV9 and TRBJ1-4; tentative D call: TRBD1 (6 bases). The germline CDR1 and CDR2 sequences are SGDLS and YYNGEE. The CDR3 loop spans 15 amino acids. V was pared by 4 bases and J by 5 bases, with 15 bases between. The CDR3, as DNA: TGTGCCAGCAGCAAGCGCAGGGGAGTGAATGAAAAACTGTTTTTT. Translated, it gives CASSKRRGVNEKLFF.

The CDR3 is CASSTLGTSYNEQFF. DNA for the CDR3: TGCGCCAGCAGCACGCTCGGGACTAGCTACAATGAGCAGTTCTTC. V and J are TRBV4-1 and TRBJ2-1; 8 bases are a match to TRBD2. Germline trimming cut 5 bases from V and 3 bases from J; bases unmatched to any gene: 6. CDR3 size: 15 residues. Germline loops: CDR1 MGHRA, CDR2 YSYEKL.

The sample holds one count of this clone. The gene calls are TRBV28 and TRBJ1-5, with 9 bases matching TRBD1. CDR1 MDHEN and CDR2 SYDVKM come from the germline V gene. Germline trimming cut 7 bases from V and 4 bases from J; bases unmatched to any gene: 8. The CDR3 has 15 amino acids. The CDR3 sequence: CASNLAGTGNQPQHF. The CDR3 nucleotides read TGTGCCAGCAATCTTGCCGGGACAGGGAATCAGCCCCAGCATTTT. The variable domain in full, completed from reference TRBV28 and TRBJ1-5, reads DVKVTQSSRYLVKRTGEKVFLECVQDMDHENMFWYRQDPGLGLRLIYFSYDVKMKEKGDIPEGYSVSREKKERFSLILESASTNQTSMYLCASNLAGTGNQPQHFGDGTRLSIL.

The J gene is TRBJ2-7, the V gene TRBV18, with 8 bases lining up with TRBD2. The CDR3 runs 13 residues. V was clipped by 4 bases and J by 5 bases; unmatched bases: 4. Looked up from germline, CDR1 is KGHSH and CDR2 is LQKENI. In DNA form, the CDR3 reads TGTGCCAGCTCACTCGGGAGGGGGGACGAGCAGTACTTC. Translated, it gives CASSLGRGDEQYF.